This T cell receptor beta chain was documented in a study of cytomegalovirus exposure and HLA in healthy donors. In the PCR, 60 Vbeta and 13 Jbeta primers were used. TCRdb's copy holds only in-frame clones and misses some; the assay was immunoSEQ multiplex PCR. The profile shows 140,000 or so clones, 78% of them singletons. Germline V gene sequence: CDR1 LGHNA, CDR2 YSLEER. The CDR3 totals 16 residues. Trimming removed 2 bases from V and 1 base from J; junction bases left unmatched: 6. The sample taken for sequencing was PBMCs. V and J are TRBV4-3 and TRBJ1-1, with 8 bases identical to TRBD1. The source is a woman under 30 in good health and CMV-seropositive. The CDR3 sequence: CASSQTRTGRNTEAFF. Written as DNA, the CDR3 is TGCGCCAGCAGCCAAACCCGGACAGGGAGGAACACTGAAGCTTTCTTT.